This T cell receptor beta chain derives from a study of shared clonotypes between healthy human individuals. Selected positively for CCR7 and CD45RO-negative, naive CD8 cells excluded terminally differentiated effector memory CD45RA+ cells. The study enrolled healthy HIV-negative adults without recent acute infections or vaccinations as donors. Worth noting for this clone: As yet, its antigen is unknown. This sample includes further DNA sequences coding for the same CDR3.

Overall study findings and caveats: A small donor pool kept down the genetic and exposure-history diversity that was represented. Memory subsets had estimated richness that was generally smaller than that of naive subsets.

V trimming: 4 bases; J trimming: 4 bases; junction bases outside the gene matches: 6. Germline-derived CDR1 and CDR2 are SEHNR and FQNEAQ (reference sequence). CDR3 length: 14 residues. Each sorted subset replicate got 200 ng genomic DNA, roughly 33,000 genomes. Data came from immunoSEQ multiplex PCR; TCRdb stores just in-frame clones and leaves some out. The table includes roughly 1,800,000 clones, about 95% detected once. The sequencing sample was made of naive CD8+ T cells sorted from blood. The sequence came from a man younger than 35 in good health. The chain couples TRBV7-9 to TRBJ2-7, with 8 bases fitting TRBD2. As DNA, the CDR3 is TGTGCCAGCAGCTCGTCGGGAGGGACGTACGAGCAGTACTTC. This encodes CASSSSGGTYEQYF.